A selection of T cell receptor beta chains follows, all from one sample in a study of blood T cells in healthy people across ages. From the 5' RACE reads, TCRdb called clonotypes with MiXCR, one entry per CDR3 protein. The sample contains around 1,900,000 distinct CDR3 sequences, about 39% of which appear only once. The sample consisted of blood. These receptors originate from a human donor in good health. Each CDR3 is given with its conserved first and last residue. For some rows the clone size is stated as once, few or many, or as a class when expanded; others skip it.

21 | TRBJ1-2 | TRBV6-4 | . | CASSDLGVITGGSWYADSYTF
14 | . | TRBV18 | . | CASSPPYGTSEQYF
15 | . | TRBV18 | few | CASSPRLAVVYEQYF
19 | TRBJ2-5 | TRBV4-3 | . | CASSQEWGLAGSGEETQYF
13 | TRBJ2-1 | TRBV4-3 | . | CASSQDLQWEQFF
13 | TRBJ2-2 | TRBV6-5 | . | CASRKGFTGELFF
14 | TRBJ1-4 | TRBV20-1 | once | CSARAFQGGEKLFF
13 | TRBJ2-2 | TRBV25-1 | . | CASSFGLAGELFF
13 | TRBJ2-1 | TRBV6-2/TRBV6-3 | . | CASTTMTYDEQFF
14 | TRBJ1-5 | TRBV28 | . | CASSFRAAFQPQHF
14 | TRBJ2-3 | TRBV7-2 | few | CASSLDRSRDTQYF
15 | TRBJ1-2 | TRBV10-3 | . | CAISESRDRVTGDTF
13 | TRBJ2-5 | TRBV27 | few | CASSSDLEETQYF
15 | TRBJ2-7 | TRBV7-2 | . | CASSLDRGYTYEQYF
13 | TRBJ2-7 | TRBV13 | . | CASSTGFWNEQYF
16 | TRBJ2-1 | TRBV12-3/TRBV12-4 | . | CASSLAGGPGLNEQFF
13 | TRBJ1-5 | TRBV6-2/TRBV6-3 | few | CASSFRDYQPQHF
18 | TRBJ2-3 | TRBV9 | few | CASSPGLAGGKITDTQYF
16 | TRBJ2-4 | TRBV7-3 | . | CASSLNGGTGAVNPYF
18 | TRBJ2-5 | TRBV27 | . | CASRQLGLAGGPGETQYF
12 | TRBJ2-7 | TRBV7-6 | many | CASSSRLGEQYF
14 | TRBJ1-2 | TRBV9 | . | CASSGQQGSDGYTF
14 | TRBJ2-5 | TRBV7-8 | . | CASSLAGGWVTQYF
19 | TRBJ2-6 | TRBV6-2/TRBV6-3 | . | CASSYPLWTGSSGANVPTF
12 | TRBJ2-1 | TRBV7-9 | . | CASFGVGNEQFF
14 | TRBJ1-4 | TRBV12-3/TRBV12-4 | . | CASSLAVRNEKLFF
16 | TRBJ2-1 | TRBV12-5 | . | CASGLASGGPYNEQFF
17 | TRBJ1-1 | TRBV12-3/TRBV12-4 | . | CASRPRKGLRPNTEAFF
14 | TRBJ2-5 | TRBV7-9 | few | CASRTGGGKETQYF
17 | TRBJ2-1 | TRBV20-1 | . | CSARDRRRAGVYNEQFF
18 | TRBJ2-1 | TRBV27 | few | CASSPHGEGSLLYNEQFF
13 | TRBJ2-7 | TRBV7-2 | . | CASSLGTDVEQYF
16 | TRBJ1-2 | TRBV10-3 | few | CAISGGQSIPNYGYTF
14 | TRBJ1-1 | TRBV7-2 | . | CASSSLGWFTEAFF
15 | TRBJ1-1 | TRBV12-5 | . | CASGPDTGMNTEAFF
14 | TRBJ1-1 | TRBV20-1 | . | CSAPSQGGNTEAFF
15 | TRBJ2-1 | TRBV5-1 | . | CASSPRGSRVDEQFF
16 | TRBJ1-2 | TRBV5-6 | few | CASSLRTSSLSSGYTF
13 | TRBJ1-1 | TRBV20-1 | . | CSALTGGDAEAFF
16 | TRBJ2-3 | TRBV12-3/TRBV12-4 | . | CASSFFGGAGTDTQYF
14 | TRBJ2-3 | TRBV5-1 | few | CASGGQGPTDTQYF
13 | TRBJ2-7 | TRBV20-1 | few | CSASRALDYEQYF
13 | TRBJ1-1 | TRBV29-1 | . | CSAQTGGRGEAFF
13 | TRBJ1-1 | TRBV12-5 | few | CASGFFLDTEAFF
15 | TRBJ1-6 | TRBV2 | . | CASSETGQGASPLHF
16 | TRBJ1-1 | TRBV20-1 | few | CSATNRGLGMNTEAFF
13 | TRBJ2-5 | TRBV6-2/TRBV6-3 | few | CASTRQTQETQYF
15 | TRBJ2-7 | TRBV6-5 | few | CASSLNRGRAYEQYF
14 | TRBJ2-5 | TRBV18 | . | CASSPDRARETQYF
14 | TRBJ1-2 | TRBV6-6 | many | CASSSGTAKYGYTF
12 | TRBJ2-3 | TRBV11-2 | . | CANSLGVDTQYF
13 | TRBJ2-1 | TRBV15 | few | CATSLVSYNEQFF